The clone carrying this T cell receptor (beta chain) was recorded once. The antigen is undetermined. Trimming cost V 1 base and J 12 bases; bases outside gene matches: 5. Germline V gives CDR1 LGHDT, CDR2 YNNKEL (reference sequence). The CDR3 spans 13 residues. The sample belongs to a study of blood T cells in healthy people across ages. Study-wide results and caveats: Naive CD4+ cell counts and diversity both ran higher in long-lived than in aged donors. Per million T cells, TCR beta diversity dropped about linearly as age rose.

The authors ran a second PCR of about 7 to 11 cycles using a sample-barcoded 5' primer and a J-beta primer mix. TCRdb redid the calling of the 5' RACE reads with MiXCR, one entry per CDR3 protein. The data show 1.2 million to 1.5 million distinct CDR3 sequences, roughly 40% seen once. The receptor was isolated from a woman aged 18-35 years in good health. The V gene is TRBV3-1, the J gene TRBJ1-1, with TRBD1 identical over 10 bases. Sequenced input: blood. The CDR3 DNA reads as TGTGCCAGCAGCCAAGTTGACAGGGGGCGACCTTTCTTT. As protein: CASSQVDRGRPFF. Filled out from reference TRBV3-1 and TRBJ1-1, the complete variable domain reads DTAVSQTPKYLVTQMGNDKSIKCEQNLGHDTMYWYKQDSKKFLKIMFSYNNKELIINETVPNRFSPKSPDKAHLNLHINSLELGDSAVYFCASSQVDRGRPFFGQGTRLTVV.